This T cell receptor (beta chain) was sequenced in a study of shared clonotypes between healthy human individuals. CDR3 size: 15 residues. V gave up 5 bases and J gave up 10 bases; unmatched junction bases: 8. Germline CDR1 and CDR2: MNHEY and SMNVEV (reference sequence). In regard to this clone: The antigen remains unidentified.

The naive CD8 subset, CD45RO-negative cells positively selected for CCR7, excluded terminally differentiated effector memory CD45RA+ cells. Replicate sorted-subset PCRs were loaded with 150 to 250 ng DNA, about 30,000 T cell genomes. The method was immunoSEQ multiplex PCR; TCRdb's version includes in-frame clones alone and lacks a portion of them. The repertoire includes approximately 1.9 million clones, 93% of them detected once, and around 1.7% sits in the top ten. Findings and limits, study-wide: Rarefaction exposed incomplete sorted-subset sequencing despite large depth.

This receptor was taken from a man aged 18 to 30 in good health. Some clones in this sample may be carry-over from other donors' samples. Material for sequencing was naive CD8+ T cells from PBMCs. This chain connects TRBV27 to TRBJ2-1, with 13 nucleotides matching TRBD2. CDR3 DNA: TGTGCCAGCAGTCCTCCGGGACTAGCGGGAATCGAGCAGTTCTTC. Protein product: CASSPPGLAGIEQFF.